Each of the 24 T cell receptor beta chains below was sequenced from the same sample in a study of low-dose radiotherapy and immunotherapy resistance in tumors. Time point in this sample: before trial treatment. Priming of first-strand cDNA relied on TRAV- and TRBV-specific primers (covering alpha and beta chains). PCR amplification of the TCRs was performed with Phusion for 20 PCR cycles, and it relied on a constant-region primer together with a V-primer adapter. TCRdb redid the calling of the reads with MiXCR, one entry per CDR3 protein. Of some 71,000 distinct CDR3 sequences detected, roughly 30% appear once; the ten largest clones hold approximately 10%. This specimen was PBMCs, taken before treatment. The receptors come from a female donor with ovarian cancer.

This rearrangement joins TRBV6-2 or TRBV6-3 to TRBJ1-1; D possibly corresponds to TRBD1 (6 bases). Trimming cost V 6 bases and J 1 base, with 18 bases left between them. CDR1 is MNHEY, CDR2 SVGEGT, per germline. The CDR3 runs 16 residues. Here the CDR3 reads CASSYARGPQNTEAFF. The CDR3, as DNA: TGTGCCAGCAGCTACGCCCGGGGGCCTCAGAACACTGAAGCTTTCTTT.

This clonotype was recorded many times. V usage is TRBV7-9 and J usage is TRBJ2-1; D might be TRBD1 or TRBD2, each matching 6 bases. Looked up from germline, CDR1 is SEHNR and CDR2 is FQNEAQ (reference sequence). The ends were cut back, 5 bases at V and 1 base at J, with 15 bases in the middle. The CDR3 length is 16 residues. CDR3 in DNA: TGTGCCAGCAGCGCCCCGGGGGCGCGATCCTACAATGAGCAGTTCTTC. Its protein product is CASSAPGARSYNEQFF.

The sample holds many counts of this clonotype. The genes are TRBV5-1 and TRBJ2-7; no clear D gene. The CDR3 totals 14 residues. The germline V gene has CDR1 SGHRS and CDR2 YFSETQ. Trimming left V 5 bases short and J 0 bases short, with 12 bases between. The chain's CDR3 is CASSYDGYSYEQYF. CDR3 bases: TGCGCCAGCAGTTATGACGGATACTCCTACGAGCAGTACTTC. The full variable domain, with the rest looked up from reference TRBV5-1 and TRBJ2-7, is KAGVTQTPRYLIKTRGQQVTLSCSPISGHRSVSWYQQTPGQGLQFLFEYFSETQRNKGNFPGRFSGRQFSNSRSEMNVSTLELGDSALYLCASSYDGYSYEQYFGPGTRLTVT.

There are a few counts of this clonotype. The DNA is left out, because the CDR3 cannot be placed on it with certainty; the CDR3 is given as TCRdb lists it. The gene calls are TRBV12-3 or TRBV12-4 and TRBJ2-2; the table's D call TRBD1 went unverified against the DNA. The CDR3 is 17 residues long, ends included. This CDR3 is CASSFGLTVLSGELFFF.

On this clonotype: A single base is all that separates this from a far larger clone, so a read error is likely. This sequence joins TRBV5-6 and TRBJ2-7, with 7 bases identical to TRBD2. Trimming removed 6 bases from V and 7 bases from J; junction bases left unmatched: 19. The CDR3 runs to 16 residues. The germline CDR1 and CDR2 sequences are SGHDT and YYEEEE. CDR3 region: CASTSSGRGSYNEQYF. In nucleotides, the CDR3 is TGTGCCAGCACCTCCTCCGGGCGGGGGTCTTACAATGAGCAGTACTTC. The whole variable domain, filled in from reference TRBV5-6 and TRBJ2-7, reads DAGVTQSPTHLIKTRGQQVTLRCSPKSGHDTVSWYQQALGQGPQFIFQYYEEEERQRGNFPDRFSGHQFPNYSSELNVNALLLGDSALYLCASTSSGRGSYNEQYFGPGTRLTVT.

This clonotype was counted ten times or more. The rearrangement joins TRBV23-1 to TRBJ2-7; TRBD2 aligns across 10 bases. TRBV23-1 is sorted into the ORF group, with uncertain function. The CDR3 runs to 17 residues. Trimming at V came to 4 bases and at J to 2 bases, leaving 11 bases not matched to a gene. The CDR3 loop reads CASSPSPGLAFAYEQYF. For the CDR3, the DNA is TGCGCCAGCAGTCCTTCACCGGGACTAGCGTTCGCCTACGAGCAGTACTTC.

The table lists this clonotype with many counts. The chain carries TRBV6-2 or TRBV6-3 and TRBJ2-7; the D is unclear. This CDR3 spans 16 amino acids. The germline V gene encodes CDR1 MNHEY and CDR2 SVGEGT. V lost 8 bases and J lost 2, with 22 bases in between. CDR3 residues: CASPLGRTETPYEQYF. The CDR3 DNA reads as TGTGCCAGCCCCTTAGGGCGAACAGAGACTCCCTACGAGCAGTACTTC.

Remarks on this clonotype: One end of the junction does not line up with germline, which may come from a read error. CDR3 nucleotide sequence: TGCGCCAGCAGCCGCGGGCAGGGTTGGGTCCAAGAGACCCAGTACTTC. Encoded protein: CASSRGQGWVQETQYF. The chain carries TRBV5-3 and TRBJ2-5; D is possibly TRBD1 or TRBD2 (5 bases each). TRBV5-3 is reported as an ORF; its role is uncertain. The CDR3 runs 16 residues.

This clonotype was detected only a few times. With a much larger clone just one base away, this may be a read error. V usage is TRBV28 and J usage is TRBJ2-5; D gene unclear. The CDR3 is 13 residues long. CDR1 MDHEN and CDR2 SYDVKM come from the germline V gene. The DNA of the CDR3 is TGTGCCAGCAGTTTACCTCTGAAAGAGGCCCAGTACTTC. This encodes CASSLPLKEAQYF.

This chain links TRBV19 with TRBJ2-1, with 9 bases lining up with TRBD2. From germline, CDR1 is LNHDA and CDR2 SQIVND (reference sequence). The length of the CDR3 is 14 residues. Unmatched junction bases numbered 9, after V lost 3 bases and J lost 12 bases. The CDR3 coding sequence is TGTGCCAGTAGTATGCGGGAGGGCCGAGTGGGGCAGTTCTTC. Translating it yields CASSMREGRVGQFF.

In this sample, this clonotype turned up many times. The chain combines TRBV6-1 with TRBJ2-2; the match to TRBD2 covers 8 bases. The CDR3 is made up of 15 amino acids. Germline V gene sequence: CDR1 MNHNS, CDR2 SASEGT. V lost 4 bases, J lost 1 base, and 2 bases stayed unmatched. The DNA for the CDR3 is TGTGCCAGCAGTGTAGGGACTAGGAACACCGGGGAGCTGTTTTTT. Translated: CASSVGTRNTGELFF.

The chain joins TRBV3-1 to TRBJ1-4; D is possibly TRBD1 (6 bases). Germline CDR1 LGHDT, CDR2 YNNKEL (reference sequence). Deletions cut 4 bases from V and 4 bases from J, with 10 bases between. The CDR3 consists of 14 residues. The CDR3 DNA is TGTGCCAGCAGCCTTCGGACAGATAATGAAAAACTGTTTTTT. Residues: CASSLRTDNEKLFF.

There are a few counts of this clonotype. This sequence joins TRBV6-2 or TRBV6-3 and TRBJ2-1; D is uncertain. V was pared by 2 bases and J by 0 bases, with 11 bases between. The CDR3 spans 16 residues. The germline CDR1 and CDR2 sequences are MNHEY and SVGEGT. This CDR3 is CASSYPTQRSYNEQFF. The CDR3 bases are TGTGCCAGCAGTTACCCAACACAGCGCTCCTACAATGAGCAGTTCTTC.

The V and J genes are TRBV3-1 and TRBJ2-2, with D tentatively TRBD1 (5 bases). The germline V gene encodes CDR1 LGHDT and CDR2 YNNKEL (reference sequence). This CDR3 comprises 15 residues. Trimming cost V 1 base and J 1 base, with 7 bases left between them. The CDR3 DNA is TGTGCCAGCAGCCAAGGACAGATGAACACCGGGGAGCTGTTTTTT. Translated, it gives CASSQGQMNTGELFF.

Of note for this clonotype: The DNA is omitted, as the CDR3 cannot be located on it reliably, and the CDR3 follows TCRdb's listing. The chain employs TRBV13 and TRBJ2-2; the tabulated D call, TRBD2, remains unverified against the DNA. The CDR3 spans 18 residues, counting both ends. In germline, CDR1 is PRHDT, CDR2 FYEKMQ (reference sequence). CDR3 amino acids: CASSFNSGGRQTGELFFF.

Regarding this clonotype: A read error is likely here: a far larger clone is one base away. The chain carries TRBV14 and TRBJ2-7; the D is unclear. The CDR3 runs to 15 residues. Germline CDR1 SGHDN, CDR2 FVKESK. The CDR3 loop reads CASSKEGNGDYEQYF. The CDR3 region has the DNA TGTGCCAGCAGCAAAGAAGGGAACGGAGACTACGAGCAGTACTTC.

This clonotype was observed at least ten times. This chain links TRBV18 with TRBJ2-7; D remains unclear. The CDR3 totals 12 residues. Germline V CDR1 and CDR2: KGHSH, LQKENI. The V gene lost 4 bases and the J gene lost 3 bases, with 7 bases spanning the gap. The CDR3 nucleotides are TGTGCCAGCTCACTCCGTGGCTACGAGCAGTACTTC. This sequence encodes CASSLRGYEQYF. The full variable domain, its missing parts supplied by reference TRBV18 and TRBJ2-7, is NAGVMQNPRHLVRRRGQEARLRCSPMKGHSHVYWYRQLPEEGLKFMVYLQKENIIDESGMPKERFSAEFPKEGPSILRIQQVVRGDSAAYFCASSLRGYEQYFGPGTRLTVT.

This clonotype was seen many times. The J gene is TRBJ2-1, the V gene TRBV5-1; 8 bases line up with TRBD2. With V trimmed by 6 bases and J by 4 bases, 9 bases remained unmatched. Germline lookup yields CDR1 SGHRS and CDR2 YFSETQ. The CDR3 covers 15 residues. CDR3 in amino acids: CASNFGLAAYNEQFF. The CDR3 DNA reads as TGCGCCAGCAACTTCGGACTAGCAGCTTACAATGAGCAGTTCTTC.

Details on this clonotype: This likely stems from a read error, as it lies one base from a far larger clone. V is TRBV5-5 and J is TRBJ2-7, with D hard to call. The germline gives CDR1 SGHKS, CDR2 YYEKEE (reference sequence). The CDR3 length is 13 residues. The CDR3 region is CTSSSDARDEQYF. In DNA, the CDR3 is TGTACCAGCAGCTCCGACGCACGGGACGAGCAGTACTTC.

This clonotype was recorded many times. This chain links TRBV24-1 with TRBJ2-1, with 9 bases lining up with TRBD1. V was pared by 5 bases and J by 8 bases, with 9 bases of the junction left unmatched. This CDR3 spans 15 amino acids. Germline V gene sequence: CDR1 KGHDR, CDR2 SFDVKD. In DNA form, the CDR3 reads TGTGCCACCAGTGCCCCGGGACAGGGAGTGGATGAGCAGTTCTTC. This gives the protein CATSAPGQGVDEQFF.

The chain employs TRBV15 and TRBJ1-1; possible D gene TRBD1, 6 bases. CDR1 and CDR2 (germline): LNHNV, YYDKDF (reference sequence). The CDR3 loop spans 15 amino acids. The V gene lost 3 bases and the J gene lost 6 bases, with 17 bases spanning the gap. This CDR3 is CATSRDLGGGAEAFF. The CDR3 DNA follows: TGTGCCACCAGCAGGGATTTAGGGGGGGGGGCTGAAGCTTTCTTT.

This clonotype was detected ten times or more. This chain links TRBV6-2 or TRBV6-3 with TRBJ1-5; no reliable D call. The CDR3 loop spans 13 amino acids. CDR1 and CDR2 (germline): MNHEY, SVGEGT. The V and J ends lost 5 bases and 7 bases respectively, with 12 bases between them. CDR3 nucleotides: TGTGCCAGCAGTCCAGCCGGGCCCCAGCCCCAGCATTTT. This sequence encodes CASSPAGPQPQHF.

The V call is TRBV6-2 or TRBV6-3, the J call TRBJ2-4, with 10 bases lining up with TRBD1. In germline, CDR1 is MNHEY, CDR2 SVGEGT. The V segment lost 5 bases and the J segment 5 bases; nucleotides outside the gene matches: 6. This CDR3 comprises 15 residues. CDR3 DNA sequence: TGTGCCAGCAGTGCCGACAGGGGGCTTCAAAACATTCAGTACTTC. It translates to CASSADRGLQNIQYF.

The table lists this clonotype with many counts. The chain carries TRBV5-1 and TRBJ2-7, with D maybe TRBD2 (5 bases). The CDR3 loop spans 14 amino acids. V lost 0 bases to trimming and J lost 6 bases, with 13 bases between them. The germline V gene has CDR1 SGHRS and CDR2 YFSETQ. The DNA for the CDR3 is TGCGCCAGCAGCTTGGACGCTAGCTGGAGCGAGCAGTACTTC. Residues: CASSLDASWSEQYF.